The 20 T cell receptor beta chains reported below all come from one sample, sequenced in a study of blood T cell repertoires in COVID-19. Profiling relied on immunoSEQ multiplex PCR, and the TCRdb table lists in-frame clones only, not all of them. This table has about 200,000 clones, 78% appearing once. Source material: peripheral blood. The receptors here all came from a woman older than 75 with active or convalescent COVID-19.

The chain is built from TRBV18 and TRBJ2-5, with D tentatively TRBD2 (6 bases). Deletions cut 2 bases from V and 3 bases from J, with 16 bases between. The germline V gene encodes CDR1 KGHSH and CDR2 LQKENI. The CDR3 runs 16 residues. The chain's CDR3 is CASSPLTGTPEETQYF. CDR3 sequence (DNA): TGTGCCAGCTCACCATTGACCGGGACTCCAGAAGAGACCCAGTACTTC.

The chain carries TRBV7-3 and TRBJ2-2, with 12 bases that match TRBD1. Germline-derived CDR1 and CDR2 are SGHTA and FQGTGA. CDR3 size: 17 residues. The V gene end was trimmed by 5 bases and the J gene end by 8 bases; junction bases not matched to a gene: 12. CDR3 sequence: CASSQNPGQGAGGELFF. CDR3 nucleotides: TGTGCCAGCAGCCAAAATCCGGGACAGGGGGCAGGAGGGGAGCTGTTTTTT.

In its sample, this clone was seen many times. For the CDR3, the DNA is TGTGCCAGCAGCTTAGCTTGTCTGCGAGAGACCCAGTACTTC. Its protein product is CASSLACLRETQYF. The rearrangement joins TRBV7-7 to TRBJ2-5; D is undetermined. Germline lookup yields CDR1 SSHAT and CDR2 FNYEAQ (reference sequence). The V end was cut by 0 bases, the J end by 4 bases, with 9 bases between. There are 14 residues in the CDR3.

The chain has TRBV5-1 and TRBJ1-2; D is ambiguous. Germline-derived CDR1 and CDR2 are SGHRS and YFSETQ. The CDR3 sequence is 16 residues long. Trimming pared 0 bases from V and 8 bases from J, leaving 20 bases between. The CDR3 DNA sequence: TGCGCCAGCAGCTTGGCCGCTCTCGAGGGCGAAAGGGGCTACACCTTC. It is translated as CASSLAALEGERGYTF.

The chain recombines TRBV2 with TRBJ2-7, with 9 bases matching TRBD1. J was trimmed by 2 bases and V by 7 bases; bases with no gene match: 6. The CDR3 is 14 residues long. Germline V gene data show CDR1 as SNHLY and CDR2 as FYNNEI. For the CDR3, the DNA is TGTGCCAGCAAATACAGGGGGCGAACCTACGAGCAGTACTTC. Its translation is CASKYRGRTYEQYF.

This chain's CDR3 is CASSFVSGELFF. CDR3 sequence (DNA): TGTGCCAGCAGTTTTGTATCCGGGGAGCTGTTTTTT. The chain joins TRBV12-3 or TRBV12-4 to TRBJ2-2, with no clear D. The V gene lost 3 bases and the J gene lost 6 bases, with 5 bases spanning the gap. The CDR3 runs to 12 residues.

The gene calls are TRBV5-1 and TRBJ1-1, with D perhaps TRBD1 (6 bases). This CDR3 is built from 14 residues. Germline CDR1 reads SGHRS; CDR2 reads YFSETQ. V lost 2 bases to trimming and J lost 4 bases, with 12 bases between them. In nucleotides, the CDR3 is TGCGCCAGCAGCTTCCAGGGGCCCCCCACTGAAGCTTTCTTT. The encoded protein is CASSFQGPPTEAFF. Drawing the rest from reference TRBV5-1 and TRBJ1-1, the complete variable domain is KAGVTQTPRYLIKTRGQQVTLSCSPISGHRSVSWYQQTPGQGLQFLFEYFSETQRNKGNFPGRFSGRQFSNSRSEMNVSTLELGDSALYLCASSFQGPPTEAFFGQGTRLTVV.

This clone was counted a few times. The chain links TRBV9 to TRBJ1-2; TRBD1 aligns across 7 bases. Trimming cost V 0 bases and J 0 bases; bases outside gene matches: 5. This CDR3 is built from 16 residues. CDR1 and CDR2 from the germline V gene are SGDLS and YYNGEE. CDR3 protein: CASSVGGGASNYGYTF. The CDR3 DNA follows: TGTGCCAGCAGCGTAGGAGGGGGCGCCTCTAACTATGGCTACACCTTC. The full variable domain, rest sourced from reference TRBV9 and TRBJ1-2, is DSGVTQTPKHLITATGQRVTLRCSPRSGDLSVYWYQQSLDQGLQFLIQYYNGEERAKGNILERFSAQQFPDLHSELNLSSLELGDSALYFCASSVGGGASNYGYTFGSGTRLTVV.

This clone has a count of ten or more. This chain connects TRBV2 to TRBJ2-6, with a weak D call TRBD1 (6 bases). The CDR3 spans 16 residues. The V and J ends lost 6 bases and 3 bases respectively, with 15 bases between them. CDR1 and CDR2 (germline): SNHLY, FYNNEI. CDR3 DNA sequence: TGTGCCAGCAGGACAGGCCAGAGGAGTGGGGCCAACGTCCTGACTTTC. Its translation is CASRTGQRSGANVLTF.

The V gene is TRBV29-1, the J gene TRBJ2-5; 7 bases agree with TRBD2. This CDR3 region has 14 residues. CDR1 and CDR2 (germline): SQVTM, ANQGSEA. V shed 4 bases and J 5 bases; nucleotides not matched to a gene: 10. Here the CDR3 reads CSVVYGGVGETQYF. CDR3 DNA: TGCAGCGTTGTCTATGGGGGGGTCGGGGAGACCCAGTACTTC.

This rearrangement joins TRBV5-1 to TRBJ2-2; the D gene is possibly TRBD1 (5 bases). Germline V gene sequence: CDR1 SGHRS, CDR2 YFSETQ. CDR3 length equals 14 residues. Trimming took off 6 bases at V and 1 base at J, with 10 bases between the two ends. As DNA, the CDR3 is TGCGCCAGCACCTTACAGGTGAACACCGGGGAGCTGTTTTTT. Translation: CASTLQVNTGELFF. The full variable domain, rest sourced from reference TRBV5-1 and TRBJ2-2, is KAGVTQTPRYLIKTRGQQVTLSCSPISGHRSVSWYQQTPGQGLQFLFEYFSETQRNKGNFPGRFSGRQFSNSRSEMNVSTLELGDSALYLCASTLQVNTGELFFGEGSRLTVL.

This clone was observed a handful of times. V and J are TRBV11-2 and TRBJ2-7; no reliable D call. Germline V lookup: CDR1 SGHAT, CDR2 FQNNGV. The length of the CDR3 is 14 residues. The germline V and J ends were trimmed by 7 bases and 0 bases, with 13 bases remaining between them. The CDR3 DNA reads as TGTGCCAGCACCCCTTTCGAGGACTCCTACGAGCAGTACTTC. This translates into CASTPFEDSYEQYF. The full variable domain, completed using reference TRBV11-2 and TRBJ2-7, is EAGVAQSPRYKIIEKRQSVAFWCNPISGHATLYWYQQILGQGPKLLIQFQNNGVVDDSQLPKDRFSAERLKGVDSTLKIQPAKLEDSAVYLCASTPFEDSYEQYFGPGTRLTVT.

This clone was seen a few times. The rearrangement joins TRBV7-9 to TRBJ1-3; TRBD1 matches at 7 bases. CDR3 length equals 16 residues. The J segment lost 0 bases and the V segment lost 5 bases, leaving 7 bases of the junction unmatched. Germline V CDR1 and CDR2: SEHNR, FQNEAQ (reference sequence). CDR3 nucleotide sequence: TGTGCCAGCAGCCCCCTCTGGGACAGCTCTGGAAACACCATATATTTT. This codes for CASSPLWDSSGNTIYF.

The chain couples TRBV28 to TRBJ1-2, with D hard to call. The CDR3 length is 13 residues. Germline lookup yields CDR1 MDHEN and CDR2 SYDVKM. V shed 1 base and J shed 4 bases, with 7 bases lying between them. CDR3 bases: TGTGCCAGCAGTTTATTACACAGCTATGGCTACACCTTC. It yields the protein CASSLLHSYGYTF.

The rearrangement uses TRBV7-2 and TRBJ2-7; TRBD2 is a possible D gene (5 bases). Per the germline V gene, CDR1 is SGHTA and CDR2 is FQGNSA. The CDR3 length is 15 residues. V dropped 5 bases and J dropped 2 bases, with 16 bases sitting between them. The DNA of the CDR3 is TGTGCCAGCAGCGTACAGCCGGGAATCACCTACGAGCAGTACTTC. This codes for CASSVQPGITYEQYF.

This chain connects TRBV28 to TRBJ1-5; D call uncertain. With 10 bases removed from V and 6 bases from J, the gap between germline ends came to 13 bases. The germline gives CDR1 MDHEN, CDR2 SYDVKM. The CDR3 extends over 12 amino acids. DNA of the CDR3: TGTGCCACTTCGGCGGAGTTTCAGCCCCAGCATTTT. Its translation: CATSAEFQPQHF.

This clone was seen a single time. The chain joins TRBV6-5 to TRBJ1-1; 9 bases map to TRBD1. J was trimmed by 4 bases and V by 6 bases; bases with no gene match: 9. The CDR3 extends over 15 amino acids. The V gene's germline CDR1 is MNHEY and CDR2 SVGAGI. The CDR3 DNA reads TGTGCCAGCAGCCGGGGGACAGGGATGGGCACTGAAGCTTTCTTT. Translating it yields CASSRGTGMGTEAFF.

The chain couples TRBV27 to TRBJ1-6; a possible D gene is TRBD1 (6 bases). This CDR3 is 12 amino acids long. The ends were cut back, 7 bases at V and 10 bases at J, with 11 bases in the middle. Germline V lookup: CDR1 MNHEY, CDR2 SMNVEV (reference sequence). This CDR3 reads CASTTGKSPLHF. CDR3 DNA sequence: TGTGCCAGCACCACAGGGAAATCACCCCTCCACTTT.

The chain employs TRBV18 and TRBJ1-2; the D gene is possibly TRBD1 (6 bases). The V end was cut by 3 bases, the J end by 6 bases, with 14 bases between. In germline, CDR1 is KGHSH, CDR2 LQKENI. The CDR3 runs to 14 residues. CDR3 loop: CASSPNVQGNGYTF. CDR3 sequence (DNA): TGTGCCAGCTCACCCAACGTCCAGGGGAATGGCTACACCTTC.

J is TRBJ1-5 and V is TRBV28; D not certain. The CDR3 contains 15 residues. Per germline, CDR1 MDHEN and CDR2 SYDVKM. V was shortened by 5 bases and J by 5 bases, with 16 bases between the two germline ends. The CDR3 nucleotides are TGTGCCAGCAGTCCATTCTTCGGGGTGTATCAGCCCCAGCATTTT. It specifies CASSPFFGVYQPQHF. Full variable domain (missing parts from reference TRBV28 and TRBJ1-5): DVKVTQSSRYLVKRTGEKVFLECVQDMDHENMFWYRQDPGLGLRLIYFSYDVKMKEKGDIPEGYSVSREKKERFSLILESASTNQTSMYLCASSPFFGVYQPQHFGDGTRLSIL.